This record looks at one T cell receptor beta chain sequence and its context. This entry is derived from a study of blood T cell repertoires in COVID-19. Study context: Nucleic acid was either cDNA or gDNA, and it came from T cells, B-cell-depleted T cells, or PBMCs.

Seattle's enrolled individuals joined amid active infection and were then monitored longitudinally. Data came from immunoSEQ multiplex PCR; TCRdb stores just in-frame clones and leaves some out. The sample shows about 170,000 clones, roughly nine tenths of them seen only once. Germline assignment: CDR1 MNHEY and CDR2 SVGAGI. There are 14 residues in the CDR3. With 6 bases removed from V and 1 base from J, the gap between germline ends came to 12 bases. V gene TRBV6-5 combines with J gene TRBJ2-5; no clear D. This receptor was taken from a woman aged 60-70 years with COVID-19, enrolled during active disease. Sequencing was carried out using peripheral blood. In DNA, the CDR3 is TGTGCCAGCAGACAGACCAACGGCCAAGAGACCCAGTACTTC. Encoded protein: CASRQTNGQETQYF.